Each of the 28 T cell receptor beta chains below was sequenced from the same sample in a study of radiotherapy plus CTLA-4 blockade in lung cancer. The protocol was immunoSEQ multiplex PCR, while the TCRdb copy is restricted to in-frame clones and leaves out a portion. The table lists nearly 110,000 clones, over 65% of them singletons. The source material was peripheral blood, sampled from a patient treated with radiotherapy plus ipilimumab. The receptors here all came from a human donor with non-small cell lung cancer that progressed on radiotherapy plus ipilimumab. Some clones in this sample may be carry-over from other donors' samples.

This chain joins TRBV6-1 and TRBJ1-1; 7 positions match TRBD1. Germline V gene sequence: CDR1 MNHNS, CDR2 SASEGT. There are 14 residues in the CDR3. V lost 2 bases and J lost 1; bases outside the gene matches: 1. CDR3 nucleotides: TGTGCCAGCAGTGAAAGGGGGCGGAACACTGAAGCTTTCTTT. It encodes CASSERGRNTEAFF.

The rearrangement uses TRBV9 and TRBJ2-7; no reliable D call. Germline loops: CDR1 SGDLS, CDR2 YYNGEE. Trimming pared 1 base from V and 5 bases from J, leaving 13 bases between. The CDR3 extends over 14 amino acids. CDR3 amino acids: CASSVTSLANEQYF. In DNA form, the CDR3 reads TGTGCCAGCAGCGTAACATCGCTCGCGAACGAGCAGTACTTC.

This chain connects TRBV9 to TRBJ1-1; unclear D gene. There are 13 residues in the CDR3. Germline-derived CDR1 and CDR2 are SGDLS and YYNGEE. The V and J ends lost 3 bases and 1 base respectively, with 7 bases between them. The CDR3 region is CASSDLWNTEAFF. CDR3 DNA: TGTGCCAGCAGCGATTTGTGGAACACTGAAGCTTTCTTT.

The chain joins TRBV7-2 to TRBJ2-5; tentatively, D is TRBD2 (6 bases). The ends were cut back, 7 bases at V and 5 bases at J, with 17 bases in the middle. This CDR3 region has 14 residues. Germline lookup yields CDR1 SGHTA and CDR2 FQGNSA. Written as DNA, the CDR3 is TGTGCCAGCAAACCTCGTGGCGGGGCGGAGACCCAGTACTTC. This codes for CASKPRGGAETQYF. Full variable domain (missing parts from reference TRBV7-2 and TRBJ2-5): GAGVSQSPSNKVTEKGKDVELRCDPISGHTALYWYRQSLGQGLEFLIYFQGNSAPDKSGLPSDRFSAERTGGSVSTLTIQRTQQEDSAVYLCASKPRGGAETQYFGPGTRLLVL.

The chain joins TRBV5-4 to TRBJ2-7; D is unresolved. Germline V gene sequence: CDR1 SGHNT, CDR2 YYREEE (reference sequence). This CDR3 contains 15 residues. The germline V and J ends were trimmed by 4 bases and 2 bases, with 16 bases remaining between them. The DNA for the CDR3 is TGTGCCAGCAGCCCACCTGCGGCGCCCACCTACGAGCAGTACTTC. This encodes CASSPPAAPTYEQYF.

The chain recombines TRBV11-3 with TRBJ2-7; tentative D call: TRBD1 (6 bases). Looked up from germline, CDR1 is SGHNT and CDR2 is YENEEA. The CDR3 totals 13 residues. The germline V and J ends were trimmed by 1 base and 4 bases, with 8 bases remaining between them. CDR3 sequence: CASSLGTAYEQYF. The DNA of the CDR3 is TGTGCCAGCAGCTTAGGGACAGCTTACGAGCAGTACTTC.

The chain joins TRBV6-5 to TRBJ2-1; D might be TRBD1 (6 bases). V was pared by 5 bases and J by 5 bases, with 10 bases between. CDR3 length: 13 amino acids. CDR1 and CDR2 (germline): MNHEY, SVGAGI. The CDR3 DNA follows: TGTGCCAGCAGTCCTAACAGGGACAATGAGCAGTTCTTC. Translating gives CASSPNRDNEQFF.

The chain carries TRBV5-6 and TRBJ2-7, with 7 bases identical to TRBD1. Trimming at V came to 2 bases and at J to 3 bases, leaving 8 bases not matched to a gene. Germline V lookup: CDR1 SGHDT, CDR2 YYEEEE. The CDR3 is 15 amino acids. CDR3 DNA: TGTGCCAGCAGCTTCCCCGACAGGGTAGACTACGAGCAGTACTTC. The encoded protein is CASSFPDRVDYEQYF.

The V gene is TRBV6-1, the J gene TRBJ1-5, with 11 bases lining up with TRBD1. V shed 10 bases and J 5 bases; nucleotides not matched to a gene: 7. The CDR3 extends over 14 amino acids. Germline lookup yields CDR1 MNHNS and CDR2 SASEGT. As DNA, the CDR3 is TGTGCCACCTCGGACAGGGGGCGTTATCAGCCCCAGCATTTT. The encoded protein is CATSDRGRYQPQHF.

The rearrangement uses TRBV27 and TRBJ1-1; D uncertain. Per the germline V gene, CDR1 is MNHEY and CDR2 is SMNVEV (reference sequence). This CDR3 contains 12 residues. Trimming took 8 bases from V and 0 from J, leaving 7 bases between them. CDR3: CASFGMNTEAFF. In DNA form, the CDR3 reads TGTGCCAGCTTCGGGATGAACACTGAAGCTTTCTTT.

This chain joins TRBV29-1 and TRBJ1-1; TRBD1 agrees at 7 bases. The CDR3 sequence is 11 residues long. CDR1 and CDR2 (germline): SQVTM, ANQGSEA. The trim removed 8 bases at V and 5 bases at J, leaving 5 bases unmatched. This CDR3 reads CSHRGRTEAFF. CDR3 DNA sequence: TGCAGCCACAGGGGAAGAACTGAAGCTTTCTTT.

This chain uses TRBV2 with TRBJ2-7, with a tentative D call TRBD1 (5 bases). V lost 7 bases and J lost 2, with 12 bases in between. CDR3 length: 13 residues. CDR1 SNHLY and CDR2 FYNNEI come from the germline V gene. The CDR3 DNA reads TGTGCCAGCAATCAGGGTTTAACCTACGAGCAGTACTTC. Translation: CASNQGLTYEQYF.

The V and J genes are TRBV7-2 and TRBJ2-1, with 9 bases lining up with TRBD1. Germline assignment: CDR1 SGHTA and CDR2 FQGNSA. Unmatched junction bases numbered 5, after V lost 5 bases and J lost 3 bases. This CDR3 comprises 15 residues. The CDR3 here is CASSPRDRDYNEQFF. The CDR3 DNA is TGTGCCAGCAGCCCGCGGGACAGGGACTACAATGAGCAGTTCTTC.

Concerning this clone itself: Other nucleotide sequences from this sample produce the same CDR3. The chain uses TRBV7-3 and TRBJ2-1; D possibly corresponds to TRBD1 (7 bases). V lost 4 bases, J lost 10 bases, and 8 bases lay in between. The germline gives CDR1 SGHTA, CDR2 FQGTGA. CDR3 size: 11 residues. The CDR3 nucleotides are TGTGCCAGCAGCTCAGGGGGGGAGCAGTTCTTC. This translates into CASSSGGEQFF.

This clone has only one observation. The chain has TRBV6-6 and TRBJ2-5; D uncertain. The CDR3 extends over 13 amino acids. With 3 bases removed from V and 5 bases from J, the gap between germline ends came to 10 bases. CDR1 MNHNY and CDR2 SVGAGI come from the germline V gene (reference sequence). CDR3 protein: CASSYSGRETQYF. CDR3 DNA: TGTGCCAGCAGTTATTCTGGTCGGGAGACCCAGTACTTC.

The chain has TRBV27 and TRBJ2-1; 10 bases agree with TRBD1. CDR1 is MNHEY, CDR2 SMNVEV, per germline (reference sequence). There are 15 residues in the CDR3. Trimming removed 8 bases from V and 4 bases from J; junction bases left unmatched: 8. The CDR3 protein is CASCPGTGDYNEQFF. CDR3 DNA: TGTGCCAGCTGTCCCGGGACAGGGGATTACAATGAGCAGTTCTTC.

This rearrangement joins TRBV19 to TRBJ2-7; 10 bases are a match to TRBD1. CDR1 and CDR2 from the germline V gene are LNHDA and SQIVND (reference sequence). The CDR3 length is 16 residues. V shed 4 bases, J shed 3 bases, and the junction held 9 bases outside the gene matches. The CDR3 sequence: CASSTPLGQGNYEQYF. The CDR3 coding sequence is TGTGCCAGTAGTACGCCCCTGGGACAGGGGAACTACGAGCAGTACTTC.

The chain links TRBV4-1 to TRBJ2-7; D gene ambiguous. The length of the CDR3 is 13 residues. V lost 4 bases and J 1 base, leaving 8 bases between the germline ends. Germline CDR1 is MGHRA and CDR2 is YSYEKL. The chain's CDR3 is CASSRPGSYEQYF. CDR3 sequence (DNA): TGCGCCAGCAGCCGGCCCGGTTCCTACGAGCAGTACTTC.

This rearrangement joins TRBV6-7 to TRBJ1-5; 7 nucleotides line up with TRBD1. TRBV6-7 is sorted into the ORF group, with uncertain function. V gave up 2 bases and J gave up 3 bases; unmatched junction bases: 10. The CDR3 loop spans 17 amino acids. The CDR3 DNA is TGTGCCAGCAGTTACCCACCGCGGGGACAGCTCAATCAGCCCCAGCATTTT. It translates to CASSYPPRGQLNQPQHF.

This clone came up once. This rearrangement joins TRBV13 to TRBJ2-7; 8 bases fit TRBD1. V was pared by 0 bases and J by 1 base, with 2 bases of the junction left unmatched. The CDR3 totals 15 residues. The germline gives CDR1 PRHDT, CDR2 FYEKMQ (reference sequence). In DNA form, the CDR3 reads TGTGCCAGCAGCTTAGGGACAGGGGCGTCCTACGAGCAGTACTTC. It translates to CASSLGTGASYEQYF.

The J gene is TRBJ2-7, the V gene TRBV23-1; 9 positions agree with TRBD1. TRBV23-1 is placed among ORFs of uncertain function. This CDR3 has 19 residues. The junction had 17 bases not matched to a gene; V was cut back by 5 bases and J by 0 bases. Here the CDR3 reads CASSSPGTGKTLPSYEQYF. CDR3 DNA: TGCGCCAGCAGTAGCCCCGGGACAGGGAAAACCCTCCCCTCCTACGAGCAGTACTTC.

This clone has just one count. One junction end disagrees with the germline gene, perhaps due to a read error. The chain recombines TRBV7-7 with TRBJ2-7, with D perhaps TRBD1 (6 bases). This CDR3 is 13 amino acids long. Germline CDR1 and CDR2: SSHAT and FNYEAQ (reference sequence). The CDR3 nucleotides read TGTGCTAGCAGCTTAGAACAGGGCTACGAGCAGTACTTC. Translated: CASSLEQGYEQYF.

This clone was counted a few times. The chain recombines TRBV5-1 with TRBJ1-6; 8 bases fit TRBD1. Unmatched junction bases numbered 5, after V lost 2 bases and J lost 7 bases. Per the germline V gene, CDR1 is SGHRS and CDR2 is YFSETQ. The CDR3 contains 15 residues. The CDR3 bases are TGCGCCAGCAGCTTCGAGACAGGGGACAATTCACCCCTCCACTTT. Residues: CASSFETGDNSPLHF.

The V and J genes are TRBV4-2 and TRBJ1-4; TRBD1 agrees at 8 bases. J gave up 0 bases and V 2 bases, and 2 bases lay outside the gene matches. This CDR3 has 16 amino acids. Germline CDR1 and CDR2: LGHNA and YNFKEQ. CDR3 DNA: TGTGCCAGCAGCCAAACACAGGGGGCAACTAATGAAAAACTGTTTTTT. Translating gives CASSQTQGATNEKLFF.

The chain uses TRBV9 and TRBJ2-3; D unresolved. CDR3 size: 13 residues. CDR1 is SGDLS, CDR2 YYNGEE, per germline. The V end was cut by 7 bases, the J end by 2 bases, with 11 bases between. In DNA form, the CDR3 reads TGTGCCAGCGGTGGGGTCTCCACAGATACGCAGTATTTT. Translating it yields CASGGVSTDTQYF. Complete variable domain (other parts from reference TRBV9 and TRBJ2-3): DSGVTQTPKHLITATGQRVTLRCSPRSGDLSVYWYQQSLDQGLQFLIQYYNGEERAKGNILERFSAQQFPDLHSELNLSSLELGDSALYFCASGGVSTDTQYFGPGTRLTVL.

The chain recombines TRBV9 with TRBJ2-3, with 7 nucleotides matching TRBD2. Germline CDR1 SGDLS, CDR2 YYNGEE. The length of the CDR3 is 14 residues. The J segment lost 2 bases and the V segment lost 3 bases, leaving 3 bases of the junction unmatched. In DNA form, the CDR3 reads TGTGCCAGCAGCGCTAGCGGATCCACAGATACGCAGTATTTT. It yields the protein CASSASGSTDTQYF.

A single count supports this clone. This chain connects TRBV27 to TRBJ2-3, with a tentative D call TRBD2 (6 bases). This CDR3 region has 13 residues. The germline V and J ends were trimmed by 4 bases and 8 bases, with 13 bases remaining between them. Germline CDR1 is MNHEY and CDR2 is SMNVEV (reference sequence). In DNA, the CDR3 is TGTGCCAGCAGTTGGGCGGGATCAGGTACGCAGTATTTT. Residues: CASSWAGSGTQYF.

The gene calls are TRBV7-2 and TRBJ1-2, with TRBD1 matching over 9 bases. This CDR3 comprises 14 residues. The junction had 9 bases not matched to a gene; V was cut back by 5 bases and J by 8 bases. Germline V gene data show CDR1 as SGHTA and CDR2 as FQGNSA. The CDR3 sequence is CASSTDRGVKGYTF. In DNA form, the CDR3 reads TGTGCCAGCAGCACCGACAGGGGGGTAAAAGGCTACACCTTC.